This T cell receptor beta chain was recorded in a study of blood T cell repertoires in COVID-19. Study context: From the United States, Italy and Spain came samples of acute and convalescent COVID-19. T cells, B-cell-depleted T cells, or PBMCs supplied cDNA or gDNA.

Per the germline V gene, CDR1 is LGHDT and CDR2 is YNNKEL (reference sequence). The CDR3 has 16 residues. V lost 1 base, J lost 0 bases, and 2 bases stayed unmatched. Under the authors' procedure: Reference gene primer amplification in the assay estimated nucleated cell counts. Method: immunoSEQ multiplex PCR; TCRdb's copy keeps in-frame clones and lacks some. The V and J calls and clone size come from that table; D and trimming were worked out from the DNA. Of 150,000 to 200,000 clones listed, 75% to 80% are singletons. This sequence was found in an older woman with acute or convalescent COVID-19. What was sequenced was peripheral blood. The rearrangement joins TRBV3-1 (or the pseudogene TRBV3-2) to TRBJ2-7, with TRBD1 identical over 11 bases. Here the CDR3 reads CASSQGDRGSSYEQYF. CDR3 DNA: TGTGCCAGCAGCCAAGGGGACAGGGGGTCCTCCTACGAGCAGTACTTC.